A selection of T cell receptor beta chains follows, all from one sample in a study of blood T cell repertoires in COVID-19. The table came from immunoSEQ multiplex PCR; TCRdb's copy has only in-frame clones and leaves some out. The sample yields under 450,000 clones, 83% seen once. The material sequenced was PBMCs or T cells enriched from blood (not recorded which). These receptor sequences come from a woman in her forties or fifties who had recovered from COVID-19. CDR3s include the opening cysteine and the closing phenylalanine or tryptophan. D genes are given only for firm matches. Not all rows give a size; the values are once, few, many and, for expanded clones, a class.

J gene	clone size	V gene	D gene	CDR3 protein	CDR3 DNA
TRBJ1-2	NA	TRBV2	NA	CASSSQLPQLSYGYTF	TGTGCCAGCAGTTCACAGTTGCCCCAATTGAGCTATGGCTACACCTTC
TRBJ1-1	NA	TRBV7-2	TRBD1	CASSSSPGTVEAFF	TGTGCCAGCAGCTCTTCCCCCGGGACAGTCGAAGCTTTCTTT
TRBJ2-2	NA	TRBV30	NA	CAWSGRGGGRELFF	TGTGCCTGGAGTGGAAGGGGAGGAGGAAGGGAGCTGTTTTTT
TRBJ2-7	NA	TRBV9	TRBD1	CASSVGQSSYEQYF	TGTGCCAGCAGCGTGGGACAGAGCTCCTACGAGCAGTACTTC
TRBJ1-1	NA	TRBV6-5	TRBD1	CASRRTGGKIEAFF	TGTGCCAGCAGGAGAACAGGGGGTAAGATTGAAGCTTTCTTT
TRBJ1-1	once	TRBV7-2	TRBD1	CASSPRGPRGTLPNTEAFF	TGTGCCAGCAGCCCCAGGGGGCCTAGGGGAACCCTACCAAACACTGAAGCTTTCTTT
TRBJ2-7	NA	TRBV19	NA	CASGSPYEQYF	TGTGCCAGCGGGAGTCCTTACGAGCAGTACTTC
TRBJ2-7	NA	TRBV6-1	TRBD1	CASRGGQVKSEQYF	TGTGCCAGCAGGGGGGGACAGGTGAAGAGCGAGCAGTACTTC
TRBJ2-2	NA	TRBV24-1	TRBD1	CATSDPPGQGTNTGELFF	TGTGCCACCAGTGATCCACCGGGACAGGGCACGAACACCGGGGAGCTGTTTTTT
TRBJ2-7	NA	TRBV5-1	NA	CASSQLGGYEQYF	TGCGCCAGCAGTCAATTAGGGGGTTACGAGCAGTACTTC
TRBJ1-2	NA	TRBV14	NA	CASSLRTASGRRESGYTF	TGTGCCAGCAGCCTGAGGACAGCTTCTGGGCGGCGCGAGAGTGGCTACACCTTC
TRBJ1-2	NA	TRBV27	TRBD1	CASTAQGQGNYGYTF	TGTGCCAGCACCGCACAAGGACAGGGGAACTATGGCTACACCTTC
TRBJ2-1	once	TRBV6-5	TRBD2	CASSPGLADYNEQFF	TGTGCCAGCAGCCCGGGACTAGCGGACTACAATGAGCAGTTCTTC
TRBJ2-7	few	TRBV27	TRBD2	CASSLYGGRAYYEQYF	TGTGCCAGCAGTTTATACGGCGGGAGGGCTTATTACGAGCAGTACTTC
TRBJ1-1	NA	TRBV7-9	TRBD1	CASRGGTGTNTEAFF	TGTGCCAGCAGAGGCGGGACAGGGACAAACACTGAAGCTTTCTTT
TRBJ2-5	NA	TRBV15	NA	CATSRGQLGETQYF	TGTGCCACCAGCAGAGGACAGCTTGGAGAGACCCAGTACTTC
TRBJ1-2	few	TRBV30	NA	CAWSFDSTKSNYGYTF	TGTGCCTGGAGCTTTGACAGCACGAAATCTAACTATGGCTACACCTTC